This entry concerns a single TCR beta chain. Time point described: blood 4 weeks post-SBRT, at nephrectomy. Noted treatment: 15 Gy SBRT to primary tumor, nephrectomy 4 weeks later. Nephrectomy followed 15 Gy stereotactic body radiation by 4 weeks. The sample originates from a study of radiation and T cells in renal cell carcinoma. Profiling relied on immunoSEQ multiplex PCR, and the TCRdb table lists in-frame clones only, not all of them. The sample yields tens of thousands of clones, roughly 83% seen once. CDR1 and CDR2 (germline): MDHEN, SYDVKM. The CDR3 totals 15 residues. Trimming cost V 2 bases and J 0 bases, with 10 bases left between them.

The sequence was obtained from a woman aged 60-75 years with renal cell carcinoma. V usage is TRBV28 and J usage is TRBJ2-5; D ambiguous. The input for sequencing was blood, taken from a patient whose treatment included radiotherapy and nephrectomy. The CDR3, as DNA: TGTGCCAGCAGTTTACCAGGCCTTTACCAAGAGACCCAGTACTTC. As protein: CASSLPGLYQETQYF.